What follows are 15 T cell receptor beta chains derived from one specimen sequenced in a study of blood T cell repertoires in COVID-19. Generated by immunoSEQ multiplex PCR, the TCRdb table keeps only in-frame clones and is missing some. Of approximately 340,000 clones listed, 80% to 90% are singletons. The sequencing input was peripheral blood. Source of these receptors: a man under 40 with active or convalescent COVID-19.

This sequence joins TRBV11-3 and TRBJ2-2, with D uncertain. The CDR3 runs to 15 residues. V was clipped by 1 base and J by 7 bases, with 13 bases between them. Germline V gene sequence: CDR1 SGHNT, CDR2 YENEEA. The CDR3 nucleotides are TGTGCCAGCAGCTTAGGTGGTCTTAGGAGCGGGGAGCTGTTTTTT. Translation gives CASSLGGLRSGELFF.

The chain has TRBV18 and TRBJ2-3; TRBD2 matches at 9 bases. CDR3 length: 15 amino acids. V shed 2 bases and J 0 bases; nucleotides not matched to a gene: 0. CDR1 is KGHSH and CDR2 is LQKENI in the germline V gene. The CDR3 spells CASSPTSGSTDTQYF. DNA of the CDR3: TGTGCCAGCTCACCAACTAGCGGGAGCACAGATACGCAGTATTTT.

This chain connects TRBV28 to TRBJ2-1, with 10 bases fitting TRBD1. The CDR3 spans 15 residues. After removal of 6 bases from V and 6 bases from J, the junction contained 8 bases not matched to a gene. CDR1 MDHEN and CDR2 SYDVKM come from the germline V gene. Here the CDR3 reads CASRRGQGTVNEQFF. In DNA form, the CDR3 reads TGTGCCAGCAGACGGGGACAGGGGACGGTCAATGAGCAGTTCTTC.

This chain uses TRBV11-3 with TRBJ1-5; 8 bases map to TRBD1. The V and J ends lost 5 bases and 4 bases, in that order; junction bases with no gene match: 13. This CDR3 region has 17 residues. Germline V gene data show CDR1 as SGHNT and CDR2 as YENEEA. CDR3 protein: CASSTRTGICKNQPQHF. The CDR3 nucleotides are TGTGCCAGCAGCACCAGGACAGGGATCTGTAAGAATCAGCCCCAGCATTTT.

This chain uses TRBV28 with TRBJ2-1; 12 bases match TRBD2. The CDR3 extends over 16 amino acids. The germline V gene has CDR1 MDHEN and CDR2 SYDVKM. The V gene end was trimmed by 5 bases and the J gene end by 3 bases; junction bases not matched to a gene: 5. This chain's CDR3 is CASSLAGGAVYNEQFF. The CDR3 DNA follows: TGTGCCAGCAGTCTAGCGGGAGGGGCGGTCTACAATGAGCAGTTCTTC. The full variable domain, in which reference TRBV28 and TRBJ2-1 provide the parts outside the CDR3, is DVKVTQSSRYLVKRTGEKVFLECVQDMDHENMFWYRQDPGLGLRLIYFSYDVKMKEKGDIPEGYSVSREKKERFSLILESASTNQTSMYLCASSLAGGAVYNEQFFGPGTRLTVL.

The V and J genes are TRBV7-8 and TRBJ2-7; 7 bases line up with TRBD2. The germline CDR1 and CDR2 sequences are SGHVS and FQNEAQ. The CDR3 contains 13 residues. Trimming cost V 8 bases and J 1 base; bases outside gene matches: 5. The CDR3 reads CASLGGGSYEQYF. The CDR3, as DNA: TGTGCCAGCCTGGGGGGGGGTTCCTACGAGCAGTACTTC.

V usage is TRBV18 and J usage is TRBJ2-3, with TRBD2 identical over 14 bases. Germline V gene sequence: CDR1 KGHSH, CDR2 LQKENI. The CDR3 is 17 residues long. With 4 bases clipped from V and 5 bases from J, the junction kept 8 bases outside the gene matches. In DNA, the CDR3 is TGTGCCAGCTCACGGGGGACTAGCGGGGGACTCGGAGATACGCAGTATTTT. Translated: CASSRGTSGGLGDTQYF.

This clone was seen a handful of times. The chain joins TRBV7-9 to TRBJ1-1, with D perhaps TRBD1 (6 bases). There are 16 residues in the CDR3. V lost 7 bases, J lost 5 bases, and 23 bases lay in between. The V gene's germline CDR1 is SEHNR and CDR2 FQNEAQ (reference sequence). As DNA, the CDR3 is TGTGCCAGCACCCTCCCAGGGGTTGGGGAGAGGACTGAAGCTTTCTTT. Translated: CASTLPGVGERTEAFF.

This chain links TRBV11-2 with TRBJ2-1, with 7 bases identical to TRBD1. V lost 5 bases, J lost 11 bases, and 15 bases stayed unmatched. This CDR3 is built from 15 residues. Germline V lookup: CDR1 SGHAT, CDR2 FQNNGV. For the CDR3, the DNA is TGTGCCAGCAGCGTACAGGGGAATGGGGCAATACAGCAGTTCTTC. Translating it yields CASSVQGNGAIQQFF.

Comments on this clone: The sample holds other DNA sequences that translate to the same CDR3. The rearrangement links TRBV19 to TRBJ2-1; 11 bases line up with TRBD2. The CDR3 contains 15 residues. Germline V gene sequence: CDR1 LNHDA, CDR2 SQIVND (reference sequence). Trimming at V came to 4 bases and at J to 4 bases, leaving 3 bases not matched to a gene. The CDR3 reads CASSTGLAGYNEQFF. The DNA for the CDR3 is TGTGCCAGTAGTACCGGACTAGCGGGTTACAATGAGCAGTTCTTC.

The genes are TRBV5-6 and TRBJ1-6; D perhaps matches TRBD1 (5 bases). This CDR3 comprises 14 residues. The V gene's germline CDR1 is SGHDT and CDR2 YYEEEE. V was trimmed by 1 base and J by 12 bases, leaving 14 bases between them. The DNA of the CDR3 is TGTGCCAGCAGCTTGAGGGTCGGGACTCAACCCCTCCACTTT. This translates into CASSLRVGTQPLHF.

This chain links TRBV5-1 with TRBJ1-2; D is undetermined. CDR3 length: 13 residues. The germline V gene has CDR1 SGHRS and CDR2 YFSETQ. The V end was cut by 2 bases, the J end by 5 bases, with 10 bases between. This CDR3 reads CASSFVVSYGYTF. In nucleotides, the CDR3 is TGCGCCAGCAGCTTTGTTGTTTCATATGGCTACACCTTC. Complete variable domain (other parts from reference TRBV5-1 and TRBJ1-2): KAGVTQTPRYLIKTRGQQVTLSCSPISGHRSVSWYQQTPGQGLQFLFEYFSETQRNKGNFPGRFSGRQFSNSRSEMNVSTLELGDSALYLCASSFVVSYGYTFGSGTRLTVV.

V and J are TRBV27 and TRBJ1-5; D is unresolved. V shed 2 bases and J shed 0 bases, with 8 bases lying between them. This CDR3 is 15 amino acids long. Germline assignment: CDR1 MNHEY and CDR2 SMNVEV (reference sequence). The CDR3 here is CASSLVTGSNQPQHF. In DNA, the CDR3 is TGTGCCAGCAGTTTAGTAACGGGTAGCAATCAGCCCCAGCATTTT.

This clone has just one count. As DNA, the CDR3 is TGCGCCAGCAGCTTAGAAGGGCAGGGCCCCGAAGCTTTCTTT. It translates to CASSLEGQGPEAFF. The chain has TRBV5-1 and TRBJ1-1; possible D gene TRBD1, 5 bases. V dropped 2 bases and J dropped 8 bases, with 16 bases sitting between them. The CDR3 extends over 14 amino acids. The germline V gene encodes CDR1 SGHRS and CDR2 YFSETQ.

The chain carries TRBV6-6 and TRBJ1-6; D not resolved. The V and J ends lost 0 bases and 9 bases respectively, with 6 bases between them. The length of the CDR3 is 13 residues. CDR1 is MNHNY, CDR2 SVGAGI, per germline (reference sequence). DNA for the CDR3: TGTGCCAGCAGTTACTCGAGTGGTTCACCCCTCCACTTT. This translates into CASSYSSGSPLHF.